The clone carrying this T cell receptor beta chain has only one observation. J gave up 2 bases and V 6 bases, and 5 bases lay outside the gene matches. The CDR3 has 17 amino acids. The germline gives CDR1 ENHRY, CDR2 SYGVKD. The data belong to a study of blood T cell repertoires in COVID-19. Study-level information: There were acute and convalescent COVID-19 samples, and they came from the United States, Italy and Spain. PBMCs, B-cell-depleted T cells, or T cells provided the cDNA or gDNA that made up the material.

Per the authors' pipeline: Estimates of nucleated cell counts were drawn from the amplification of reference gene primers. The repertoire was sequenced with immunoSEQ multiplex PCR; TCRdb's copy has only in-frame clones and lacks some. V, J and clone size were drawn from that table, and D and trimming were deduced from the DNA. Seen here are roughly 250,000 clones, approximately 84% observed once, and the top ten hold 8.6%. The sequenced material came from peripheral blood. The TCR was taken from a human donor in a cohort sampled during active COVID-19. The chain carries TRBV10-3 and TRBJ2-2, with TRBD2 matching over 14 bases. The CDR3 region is CAIRGTSGGVNTGELFF. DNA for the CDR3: TGTGCCATCAGGGGGACTAGCGGGGGAGTAAACACCGGGGAGCTGTTTTTT.